A single sample gave rise to the 26 T cell receptor beta chains below, sequenced in a study of blood T cell repertoires in COVID-19. Some clones are missing from TCRdb's copy, which holds only in-frame ones; the method was immunoSEQ multiplex PCR. The sample shows about 390,000 clones, about 86% of them seen only once. The source material was PBMCs or T cells enriched from blood (not recorded which). The receptors come from a woman in her 50s who had recovered from COVID-19.

This clone was observed a single time. This chain uses TRBV14 with TRBJ2-7; no reliable D call. Germline CDR1 reads SGHDN; CDR2 reads FVKESK. Trimming left V 4 bases short and J 1 base short, with 11 bases between. There are 14 residues in the CDR3. The DNA for the CDR3 is TGTGCCAGCAGCCGGAACAGAGCATCCTACGAGCAGTACTTC. Translating it yields CASSRNRASYEQYF.

This clone was detected once. This chain uses TRBV7-2 with TRBJ2-1; a possible D gene is TRBD2 (7 bases). Trimming took off 1 base at V and 7 bases at J, with 14 bases between the two ends. The CDR3 extends over 15 amino acids. Germline V gene lookup returns CDR1 SGHTA and CDR2 FQGNSA. Written as DNA, the CDR3 is TGTGCCAGCAGCTTAGTCGTAGGGGGGGCGAATGAGCAGTTCTTC. It is translated as CASSLVVGGANEQFF.

The V gene is TRBV5-4, the J gene TRBJ1-1; a possible D gene is TRBD1 (6 bases). Trimming removed 4 bases from V and 5 bases from J, with 15 bases in between. The CDR3 is 14 residues long. The germline V gene has CDR1 SGHNT and CDR2 YYREEE (reference sequence). The CDR3 bases are TGTGCCAGCAGCCAGGACAGTGAAGGAACTGAAGCTTTCTTT. Its translation: CASSQDSEGTEAFF.

This chain connects TRBV19 to TRBJ1-6; perhaps TRBD1 as D (5 bases). This CDR3 region has 17 residues. CDR1 and CDR2 from the germline V gene are LNHDA and SQIVND (reference sequence). Trimming removed 9 bases at V and 2 bases at J, with 20 bases between. CDR3 sequence: CASIDTGRSTYNSPLHF. The CDR3 DNA reads as TGTGCCAGCATAGACACAGGACGCTCTACCTATAATTCACCCCTCCACTTT.

V usage is TRBV5-1 and J usage is TRBJ2-1; the D is unclear. Germline V gene data show CDR1 as SGHRS and CDR2 as YFSETQ. V dropped 6 bases and J dropped 7 bases, with 14 bases sitting between them. The CDR3 is 13 residues long. In DNA, the CDR3 is TGCGCCAGCAAGCTTGATACTAATAATGAGCAGTTCTTC. Translating it yields CASKLDTNNEQFF.

This clone has just one count. The V call is TRBV7-2, the J call TRBJ2-5; 11 bases match TRBD2. The CDR3 covers 18 residues. The trim removed 1 base at V and 4 bases at J, leaving 11 bases unmatched. The germline V gene has CDR1 SGHTA and CDR2 FQGNSA. CDR3 nucleotide sequence: TGTGCCAGCAGCTTAGGAGTATTAGCGGGGGGGCACGGAGAGACCCAGTACTTC. This encodes CASSLGVLAGGHGETQYF.

The chain combines TRBV9 with TRBJ2-1, with D hard to call. This CDR3 is built from 13 residues. Germline V lookup: CDR1 SGDLS, CDR2 YYNGEE. The V gene lost 0 bases and the J gene lost 9 bases, with 10 bases spanning the gap. The CDR3 is CASSVAQAAEQFF. The CDR3 DNA reads as TGTGCCAGCAGCGTAGCTCAGGCTGCTGAGCAGTTCTTC. Full variable domain (outside the CDR3, taken from reference TRBV9 and TRBJ2-1): DSGVTQTPKHLITATGQRVTLRCSPRSGDLSVYWYQQSLDQGLQFLIQYYNGEERAKGNILERFSAQQFPDLHSELNLSSLELGDSALYFCASSVAQAAEQFFGPGTRLTVL.

This CDR3 is CASSSSIRAGPDTQYF. The CDR3 DNA is TGTGCCAGCAGCTCATCGATTAGGGCAGGGCCAGATACGCAGTATTTT. The chain links TRBV5-4 to TRBJ2-3, with D tentatively TRBD1 (5 bases). Trimming shortened V by 3 bases and J by 4 bases, and 18 bases separated the two germline ends. Germline V lookup: CDR1 SGHNT, CDR2 YYREEE (reference sequence). The CDR3 sequence is 16 residues long.

This sequence joins TRBV28 and TRBJ2-7; 10 bases match TRBD1. CDR3 size: 15 residues. The germline V gene encodes CDR1 MDHEN and CDR2 SYDVKM. J gave up 4 bases and V 4 bases, and 7 bases lay outside the gene matches. CDR3 amino acids: CASSSAGTGEYEQYF. CDR3 bases: TGTGCCAGCAGTTCCGCCGGGACAGGGGAGTACGAGCAGTACTTC.

J is TRBJ2-7 and V is TRBV7-9, with D possibly TRBD2 on 7 matching bases. Germline CDR1 is SEHNR and CDR2 is FQNEAQ (reference sequence). V lost 1 base and J lost 4, with 14 bases in between. The CDR3 is made up of 15 amino acids. The CDR3: CASSLGDGGPYEQYF. In DNA form, the CDR3 reads TGTGCCAGCAGCTTAGGTGACGGGGGGCCATACGAGCAGTACTTC.

The chain employs TRBV4-3 and TRBJ1-1; unclear D gene. The V gene lost 1 base and the J gene lost 3 bases, with 6 bases spanning the gap. This CDR3 is 13 amino acids long. Per germline, CDR1 LGHNA and CDR2 YSLEER. CDR3 protein: CASSQARHTEAFF. DNA of the CDR3: TGCGCCAGCAGCCAAGCTAGGCACACTGAAGCTTTCTTT.

In its sample, this clone was seen a few times. The chain employs TRBV27 and TRBJ2-1; TRBD2 aligns across 8 bases. Germline values: CDR1 MNHEY, CDR2 SMNVEV (reference sequence). The CDR3 is 16 residues long. J was trimmed by 2 bases and V by 5 bases; bases with no gene match: 8. The CDR3 region is CASSPVGGGPYNEQFF. As DNA, the CDR3 is TGTGCCAGCAGTCCCGTTGGCGGGGGGCCCTACAATGAGCAGTTCTTC.

This chain links TRBV9 with TRBJ1-2; TRBD1 aligns across 8 bases. V shed 0 bases, J shed 4 bases, and the junction held 2 bases outside the gene matches. CDR3 length: 14 residues. Germline values: CDR1 SGDLS, CDR2 YYNGEE. CDR3 sequence reads: CASSVDQGAYGYTF. CDR3 nucleotides: TGTGCCAGCAGCGTAGACCAGGGGGCCTATGGCTACACCTTC.

The chain has TRBV6-2 or TRBV6-3 and TRBJ2-2, with no clear D. V lost 0 bases and J 6 bases, leaving 14 bases between the germline ends. The CDR3 has 16 amino acids. Looked up from germline, CDR1 is MNHEY and CDR2 is SVGEGT. Here the CDR3 DNA reads TGTGCCAGCAGTTACTCCACAGTGCCTCGACCCGGGGAGCTGTTTTTT. Its protein product is CASSYSTVPRPGELFF.

The J gene is TRBJ2-5, the V gene TRBV3-1 (or the pseudogene TRBV3-2), with 8 bases aligning to TRBD1. Trimming took 6 bases from V and 5 from J; bases not matched to a gene: 11. The CDR3 loop spans 15 amino acids. The germline CDR1 and CDR2 sequences are LGHDT and YNNKEL (reference sequence). The CDR3 spells CASRYQGARRETQYF. CDR3 sequence (DNA): TGTGCCAGCAGATATCAGGGGGCGCGCCGTGAGACCCAGTACTTC.

This chain uses TRBV29-1 with TRBJ1-2; 11 bases map to TRBD1. The ends lost 7 bases at V and 4 bases at J; junction bases unmatched: 8. This CDR3 has 14 amino acids. Germline CDR1 is SQVTM and CDR2 is ANQGSEA. Here the CDR3 reads CSARTGGVGYGYTF. The DNA of the CDR3 is TGCAGCGCCCGGACAGGGGGCGTCGGCTATGGCTACACCTTC.

In nucleotides, the CDR3 is TGTGCCAGCTCACCAGGGAGTTATGACTTAGCTAACTATGGCTACACCTTC. It translates to CASSPGSYDLANYGYTF. The chain is built from TRBV18 and TRBJ1-2, with D unresolved. CDR1 is KGHSH, CDR2 LQKENI, per germline. V dropped 2 bases and J dropped 0 bases, with 16 bases sitting between them. The CDR3 has 17 amino acids.

Written as DNA, the CDR3 is TGTGCCAGTAGTAAGGGACAAGTGGGTGAGCAGTTCTTC. The encoded protein is CASSKGQVGEQFF. This rearrangement joins TRBV19 to TRBJ2-1; possible D gene TRBD1, 6 bases. The CDR3 has 13 residues. Trimming stripped 4 bases from V and 9 bases from J, with 13 bases between. Germline CDR1 is LNHDA and CDR2 is SQIVND (reference sequence).

The genes are TRBV19 and TRBJ1-2; D uncertain. Germline values: CDR1 LNHDA, CDR2 SQIVND (reference sequence). V dropped 10 bases and J dropped 4 bases, with 10 bases sitting between them. The CDR3 contains 11 residues. The CDR3 is CAIRESYGYTF. Here the CDR3 DNA reads TGTGCCATCCGGGAGAGCTATGGCTACACCTTC.

The chain uses TRBV4-2 and TRBJ1-5, with D tentatively TRBD1 (5 bases). V was trimmed by 1 base and J by 7 bases, leaving 17 bases between them. The CDR3 covers 16 residues. Germline lookup yields CDR1 LGHNA and CDR2 YNFKEQ. CDR3 nucleotides: TGTGCCAGCAGCCAAGTGGCCACGGCGGGGGACCAGCCCCAGCATTTT. Residues: CASSQVATAGDQPQHF.

V and J are TRBV19 and TRBJ1-3, with D unclear. Germline CDR1 reads LNHDA; CDR2 reads SQIVND (reference sequence). This CDR3 has 14 residues. The V end was cut by 8 bases, the J end by 3 bases, with 14 bases between. The CDR3 protein is CASRSRGGGNTIYF. In DNA form, the CDR3 reads TGTGCCAGTCGCTCTCGGGGAGGTGGAAACACCATATATTTT.

The chain recombines TRBV19 with TRBJ2-7; 7 bases map to TRBD1. There are 16 residues in the CDR3. Looked up from germline, CDR1 is LNHDA and CDR2 is SQIVND (reference sequence). V lost 6 bases and J lost 3; bases outside the gene matches: 14. The CDR3 sequence is CASRAGTADRIYEQYF. CDR3 DNA sequence: TGTGCCAGTAGAGCCGGGACAGCAGACCGAATCTACGAGCAGTACTTC.

The V gene is TRBV7-2, the J gene TRBJ1-1; D possibly corresponds to TRBD1 (5 bases). V was cut by 3 bases and J by 1 base, with 9 bases left in between. The germline V gene encodes CDR1 SGHTA and CDR2 FQGNSA. The CDR3 has 14 residues. The CDR3 loop reads CASSFRTPNTEAFF. In nucleotides, the CDR3 is TGTGCCAGCAGCTTCCGGACACCGAACACTGAAGCTTTCTTT.

The chain couples TRBV18 to TRBJ1-1, with 8 positions matching TRBD1. V lost 6 bases and J lost 5; bases outside the gene matches: 14. The CDR3 covers 16 residues. In germline, CDR1 is KGHSH, CDR2 LQKENI. This CDR3 is CASSPRGDRGGTEAFF. The CDR3 DNA is TGTGCCAGCTCCCCTAGGGGCGACAGGGGAGGGACTGAAGCTTTCTTT.

This clone was recorded once. The V and J genes are TRBV12-3 or TRBV12-4 and TRBJ1-2, with D tentatively TRBD1 (6 bases). The CDR3 covers 13 residues. Trimming shortened V by 7 bases and J by 2 bases, and 11 bases separated the two germline ends. Here the CDR3 DNA reads TGTGCCAGCACCCCCGACAGGAACTATGGCTACACCTTC. It specifies CASTPDRNYGYTF.

The DNA of the CDR3 is TGCGCCAGCAGCCACGGGGACAGAAATTCACCCCTCCACTTT. It is translated as CASSHGDRNSPLHF. This chain links TRBV4-3 with TRBJ1-6; TRBD1 matches 7 bases. Germline V gene lookup returns CDR1 LGHNA and CDR2 YSLEER. CDR3 length: 14 residues. Germline trimming cut 3 bases from V and 7 bases from J; bases unmatched to any gene: 3.